This T cell receptor (beta chain) is drawn from a study of blood T cell repertoires in COVID-19. Study information: PBMCs, B-cell-depleted T cells, or T cells were the source of the cDNA or gDNA that made up the material.

Sequenced by immunoSEQ multiplex PCR; TCRdb stores in-frame clones only, minus some. The sample contains roughly 78,000 clones, roughly 90% of which appear only once. Sequenced input: peripheral blood. The receptor was isolated from a man in his sixties with acute or convalescent COVID-19.

CDR3 sequence (DNA): TGTGCCAGCAGCCCCGGTTTAAACCGGGGGCAAGAGACCCAGTACTTC. Translating it yields CASSPGLNRGQETQYF. The chain uses TRBV5-6 and TRBJ2-5, with D possibly matching TRBD2 (6 bases). The CDR3 is 16 amino acids. CDR1 is SGHDT, CDR2 YYEEEE, per germline. Trimming took 4 bases from V and 2 from J, leaving 18 bases between them. Full variable domain (rest looked up from reference TRBV5-6 and TRBJ2-5): DAGVTQSPTHLIKTRGQQVTLRCSPKSGHDTVSWYQQALGQGPQFIFQYYEEEERQRGNFPDRFSGHQFPNYSSELNVNALLLGDSALYLCASSPGLNRGQETQYFGPGTRLLVL.